The 2 T cell receptor beta chains below were found in one sample sequenced in a study of human T cells and chemical hapten exposure. The time point here: patch test 1, 2 weeks after DPC sensitization. The treatment here: therapeutic diphenylcyclopropenone sensitization with weekly scalp DPC. TCRdb passed the RACE reads through MiXCR, listing each CDR3 protein once. The sample has around 120,000 distinct CDR3 sequences, approximately 11% seen once. Here the sequenced sample was whole blood, taken in connection with sensitization to the hapten diphenylcyclopropenone (DPC). Every receptor here comes from a woman in her forties with alopecia areata. Some clones in this sample may be carry-over from other donors' samples.

This clonotype was counted many times. J is TRBJ2-7 and V is TRBV29-1; possibly TRBD1 for D (6 bases). The CDR3 sequence is 14 residues long. Trimming took 4 bases from V and 0 from J, leaving 13 bases between them. Per the germline V gene, CDR1 is SQVTM and CDR2 is ANQGSEA. The CDR3 sequence is CSVVTGLSSYEQYF. In DNA, the CDR3 is TGCAGCGTTGTTACAGGGCTAAGCTCCTACGAGCAGTACTTC.

In its sample, this clonotype was seen many times. V usage is TRBV6-5 and J usage is TRBJ1-2; tentative D call: TRBD1 (6 bases). Between the trimmed V and J ends, which lost 10 bases and 4 bases, there was a span of 13 bases. The CDR3 runs to 12 residues. Looked up from germline, CDR1 is MNHEY and CDR2 is SVGAGI. Here the CDR3 DNA reads TGTGCCACCCAGGACAGATTCTATGGCTACACCTTC. It is translated as CATQDRFYGYTF.